This T cell receptor beta chain derives from a study of shared clonotypes between healthy human individuals. Overall study context: In total, the donors were two women and three men aged 18 to 49. Notes on the study in general: Apart from blood, nothing was sampled; tissue repertoires likely differ.

As to this clone: Its antigen is still unknown.

Sequencing was performed with immunoSEQ multiplex PCR; in TCRdb, only in-frame clones are kept and a portion is missing. The data show about 2.3 million clones, roughly 92% seen once. Each donor was a Caucasian adult residing in Nashville, Tennessee. The CDR3 spans 18 residues. The sequenced sample was naive CD4+ T cells from PBMCs. The subset here: CD45RA+ positively selected. The TCR comes from a man aged 18 to 30 in good health. Some clones in this sample may be carry-over from other donors' samples. V and J are TRBV21-1 and TRBJ1-5; the table's D gene call, TRBD1, was not cross checked with the DNA. TRBV21-1 is flagged as a pseudogene. CDR3 sequence (DNA): TGTGCCAGCAGCAAAGTATGCAGGGGGCGGTGGAGCAATCAGCCCCAGCATTTT. It is translated as CASSKVCRGRWSNQPQHF.